This T cell receptor beta chain stems from a study of shared clonotypes between healthy human individuals. The CDR3 sequence is 13 residues long. V shed 6 bases and J 3 bases; nucleotides not matched to a gene: 4. Germline assignment: CDR1 LNHDA and CDR2 SQIVND (reference sequence). In the case of this clone: The target antigen is unknown.

Study conclusions and caveats: Researchers sampled only blood; tissue repertoires likely differ.

Every subset had its genomic DNA shared out evenly among several immunoSEQ plates. Method: immunoSEQ multiplex PCR; TCRdb's copy keeps in-frame clones and lacks some. The table has more than 2 million clones, 90% to 97% seen once. The sequenced material came from naive CD4+ T cells sorted from blood. Noted subset: CD45RA+ positively selected. V and J are TRBV19 and TRBJ2-7, with 8 nucleotides matching TRBD1. The clonotype was recovered from a man aged 18 to 30 in good health. DNA of the CDR3: TGTGCCAGTAGGAGGACAGGGAGCTACGAGCAGTACTTC. Its protein product is CASRRTGSYEQYF.